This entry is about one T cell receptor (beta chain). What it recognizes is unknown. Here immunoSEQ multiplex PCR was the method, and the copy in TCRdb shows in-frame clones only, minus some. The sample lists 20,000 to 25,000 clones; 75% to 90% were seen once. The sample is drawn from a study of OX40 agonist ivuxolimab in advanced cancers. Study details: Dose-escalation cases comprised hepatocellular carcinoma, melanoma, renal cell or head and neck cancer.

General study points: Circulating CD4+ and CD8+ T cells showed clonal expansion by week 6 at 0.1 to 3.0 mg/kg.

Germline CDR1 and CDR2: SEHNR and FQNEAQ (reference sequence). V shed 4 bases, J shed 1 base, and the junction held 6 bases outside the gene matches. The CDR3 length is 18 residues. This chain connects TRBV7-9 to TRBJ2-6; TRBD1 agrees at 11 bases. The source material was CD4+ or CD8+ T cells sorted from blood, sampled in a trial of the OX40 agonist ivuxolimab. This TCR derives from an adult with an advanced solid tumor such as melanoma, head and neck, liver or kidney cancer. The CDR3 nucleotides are TGTGCCAGCAGCTCCCCGGGACAGGGGGGTTCTGGGGCCAACGTCCTGACTTTC. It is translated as CASSSPGQGGSGANVLTF.